By share, the clone carrying this T cell receptor beta chain counts as large. Its antigen is not known. Peripheral blood genomic DNA, not sorted cells or RNA, was the template. The data belong to a study of T cell repertoires in aging, cancer and after chemotherapy. Findings and caveats of the study: In each cancer cohort, median generation probability increased across chemotherapy, suggesting thymic output rebounded.

Deletions cut 4 bases from V and 5 bases from J, with 17 bases between. The CDR3 loop spans 15 amino acids. The germline V gene encodes CDR1 LNHDA and CDR2 SQIVND (reference sequence). A mixed TRB-A/B primer pool amplified rearranged TRB by multiplex touch-down PCR. A single record per CDR3 protein comes from TCRdb applying MiXCR to the multiplex PCR reads. The repertoire includes several hundred distinct CDR3 sequences, about 25% of them detected once, and roughly a sixth sits in the top ten. This clonotype was obtained from a human donor with a solid tumor. The rearrangement joins TRBV19 to TRBJ2-5; D is possibly TRBD1 (6 bases). The sample was blood. The CDR3 here is CASSRQVINGETQYF. The CDR3 DNA follows: TGTGCCAGTAGTAGACAGGTTATCAACGGGGAGACCCAGTACTTC.